Below are 4 T cell receptor beta chains sequenced from a single sample in a study of cytomegalovirus exposure and HLA in healthy donors (dated by TCRdb to the late 2010s). The library was made by the immunoSEQ multiplex PCR assay. The multiplex PCR relied on a mix of 60 forward primers for TCR Vbeta segments and 13 reverse primers for TCR Jbeta segments. TCRdb's version of the immuneACCESS table is confined to in-frame rearrangements and falls short of the full clone set. An unresolved V gene accounts for under half of the shortfall where checked; the remainder is of unknown origin. For this sample there are 100,000 to 150,000 clones; approximately 87% appear just once. Of the sample, 5.2% is held by the ten largest clones. What was sequenced was PBMCs. Every receptor here comes from a woman between 25 and 40 years old in good health and CMV-seronegative.

This clone was detected a few times. The chain couples TRBV7-9 to TRBJ2-3; TRBD2 matches 7 bases. This CDR3 has 16 amino acids. V shed 2 bases and J 2 bases; nucleotides not matched to a gene: 7. CDR1 is SEHNR and CDR2 is FQNEAQ in the germline V gene (reference sequence). CDR3 protein: CASSLNPAGNTDTQYF. The CDR3 nucleotides are TGTGCCAGCAGCTTAAATCCAGCGGGAAACACAGATACGCAGTATTTT.

V and J are TRBV4-3 and TRBJ2-7, with 9 positions matching TRBD2. CDR1 is LGHNA, CDR2 YSLEER, per germline. The junction had 2 bases not matched to a gene; V was cut back by 1 base and J by 1 base. This CDR3 is built from 15 residues. The CDR3 nucleotides read TGCGCCAGCAGCCAAGCTAGCGGGGTTTCCTACGAGCAGTACTTC. It translates to CASSQASGVSYEQYF.

The J gene is TRBJ2-6, the V gene TRBV19; D is possibly TRBD1 (6 bases). CDR1 and CDR2 from the germline V gene are LNHDA and SQIVND (reference sequence). With 5 bases removed from V and 3 bases from J, the gap between germline ends came to 23 bases. CDR3 size: 19 residues. The CDR3 nucleotides read TGTGCCAGTAGTGCCCTCGACAGGAAGGCAGTTTATGGGGCCAACGTCCTGACTTTC. Translation: CASSALDRKAVYGANVLTF.

The chain couples TRBV10-2 to TRBJ2-5, with TRBD2 identical over 10 bases. The CDR3 is made up of 15 amino acids. Trimming at V came to 2 bases and at J to 4 bases, leaving 4 bases not matched to a gene. CDR1 is WSHSY, CDR2 SAAADI, per germline. The CDR3 bases are TGCGCCAGCAGTGAGCAGCGGGGGGGCCGAGAGACCCAGTACTTC. Translated, it gives CASSEQRGGRETQYF.